The rows below give T cell receptor beta chains drawn from one sample of a study of shared clonotypes between healthy human individuals. Generated by immunoSEQ multiplex PCR, the TCRdb table keeps only in-frame clones and is missing some. Of roughly 2,000,000 clones in the sample, around 95% were seen once. The sequencing input was naive CD8+ T cells from PBMCs. The receptors were sampled from a man between 18 and 29 years old in good health. Some clones in this sample may be carry-over from other donors' samples. CDR3s include the opening cysteine and the closing phenylalanine or tryptophan. D genes are given only for firm matches. Only some rows state a clone size, as once, few, many or a class for expanded clones.

.	TRBV6-5	.	TRBJ2-5	TGTGCCAGCAGCCAGCGAGGGACCCAGTACTTC	CASSQRGTQYF
.	TRBV6-5	.	TRBJ1-2	TGTGCCAGCAGGGAAACAACAGGCGATGGCGGCTACACCTTC	CASRETTGDGGYTF
.	TRBV27	.	TRBJ1-5	TGTGCCAGCAGTCCCTCCCGAGGTGATAGCAATCAGCCCCAGCATTTT	CASSPSRGDSNQPQHF
.	TRBV19	.	TRBJ1-2	TGTGCCAGCCAAACCACGGACAGCTACTATGGCTACACCTTC	CASQTTDSYYGYTF
.	TRBV5-1	.	TRBJ1-1	TGCGCCAGCAGACAGGGAGTTGGGACTGAAGCTTTCTTT	CASRQGVGTEAFF
TRBD2	TRBV7-9	.	TRBJ2-1	TGTGCCAGCAGCTTAGCGCCCAGCGGGATCGATGAGCAGTTCTTC	CASSLAPSGIDEQFF
TRBD2	TRBV4-1	.	TRBJ2-7	TGCGCCAGCAGCCCTCAACCTAGCGGGAGCTACGAGCAGTACTTC	CASSPQPSGSYEQYF
TRBD2	TRBV28	.	TRBJ2-5	TGTGCCAGCAGTCAAGCGGGAGTCAGGGAGACCCAGTACTTC	CASSQAGVRETQYF
.	TRBV29-1	.	TRBJ2-7	TGCAGCGTCTCCGGGACACCGTACCGGTACGAGCAGTACTTC	CSVSGTPYRYEQYF
.	TRBV5-4	.	TRBJ2-5	TGTGCCAGCAGCTTGGTTGAGGCAGAGACCCAGTACTTC	CASSLVEAETQYF
.	TRBV7-3	.	TRBJ2-7	TGTGCCAGCAGCCCCGCAGCGGACTCCTACGAGCAGTACTTC	CASSPAADSYEQYF
.	TRBV10-3	.	TRBJ1-3	TGTGCCATTCTCTCGACAGCGAGAAACACCATATATTTT	CAILSTARNTIYF
TRBD2	TRBV11-3	.	TRBJ2-2	TGTGCCAGCAGCTTAGAGTTCCTAGCGGGGGCCACCGGGGAGCTGTTTTTT	CASSLEFLAGATGELFF
.	TRBV4-1	.	TRBJ1-5	TGCGCCAGCAGCCAAGATATCGGCAGGGGCCAGCCCCAGCATTTT	CASSQDIGRGQPQHF
.	TRBV5-5	.	TRBJ2-3	TGTGCCAGCAGCTTGTGGTTAGATACGCAGTATTTT	CASSLWLDTQYF
.	TRBV4-1	.	TRBJ2-7	TGCGCCAGCAGCCAGGGCGGGACCCCCTCCTACGAGCAGTACTTC	CASSQGGTPSYEQYF
.	TRBV30	once	TRBJ2-3	TGTGCCTGGACGACAGTTTTACAAGATACGCAGTATTTT	CAWTTVLQDTQYF
.	TRBV19	.	TRBJ1-4	TGTGCCACGGCGGGGGAGGCGGCGGATGAAAAACTGTTTTTT	CATAGEAADEKLFF
.	TRBV2	.	TRBJ2-7	TGTGCCAGCAGCAAAAGGGGTCCGGCCGAGCAGTACTTC	CASSKRGPAEQYF
TRBD1	TRBV19	.	TRBJ1-5	TGTGCCAGTAGCCTCGGCACAGGGGTATATAGCAATCAGCCCCAGCATTTT	CASSLGTGVYSNQPQHF
TRBD2	TRBV7-2	.	TRBJ2-1	TGTGCCAGCAGCTGGACTAGCGGGAGGTACAATGAGCAGTTCTTC	CASSWTSGRYNEQFF
.	TRBV4-3	.	TRBJ2-3	TGCGCCAGCAGCCAAGAGGGGGCAGGGGTCGCGGATACGCAGTATTTT	CASSQEGAGVADTQYF
TRBD1	TRBV7-2	.	TRBJ2-7	TGTGCCAGCAGCGCGCCCGGGACAGGGGACCACGAGCAGTACTTC	CASSAPGTGDHEQYF
.	TRBV9	.	TRBJ2-3	TGTGCCAGCAGCGTAGGGGTAGCGGACACTAGCACAGATACGCAGTATTTT	CASSVGVADTSTDTQYF
.	TRBV7-8	.	TRBJ2-7	TGTGCCAGCACCTACCGTTCCTCCTACGAGCAGTACTTC	CASTYRSSYEQYF
.	TRBV7-8	.	TRBJ2-1	TGTGCCAGCAGCCTCGGCCAGATCCCATTCAATGAGCAGTTCTTC	CASSLGQIPFNEQFF
TRBD1	TRBV6-5	.	TRBJ1-2	TGTGCCAGCACCCAGGGGGGCCCTTATGGCTACACCTTC	CASTQGGPYGYTF
.	TRBV5-4	.	TRBJ1-1	TGTGCCAGCAGCACGGGGACTGAAGCTTTCTTT	CASSTGTEAFF
.	TRBV11-2	.	TRBJ2-1	TGTGCCAGCAGCCTAAGAGGCTCGGACCCTCATGAGCAGTTCTTC	CASSLRGSDPHEQFF
TRBD2	TRBV27	.	TRBJ2-5	TGTGCCAGCAGTTTAATCGGGGCTAGCGGTACGGAGACCCAGTACTTC	CASSLIGASGTETQYF
.	TRBV27	.	TRBJ2-7	TGTGCCAGCAGTTTGTATTACTTGGGAACCCGCTACGAGCAGTACTTC	CASSLYYLGTRYEQYF
TRBD2	TRBV4-1	.	TRBJ2-3	TGCGCCAGCAGCCACGGCAATAGGCTAGCGGGAGATACAGATACGCAGTATTTT	CASSHGNRLAGDTDTQYF
.	TRBV14	.	TRBJ2-7	TGTGCCAGCAGCCAGAGACAGGACGCCTACGAGCAGTACTTC	CASSQRQDAYEQYF
.	TRBV29-1	.	TRBJ1-4	TGCAGCGTTGTCGGGACCTCCAATAATGAAAAACTGTTTTTT	CSVVGTSNNEKLFF
.	TRBV10-2	.	TRBJ2-2	TGCGCCAGCAGTGGGCGTAAGGTGGCTGGGGAGCTGTTTTTT	CASSGRKVAGELFF
.	TRBV27	once	TRBJ1-5	TGTGCCAGCAGTTTAGTGGGGGCGCGCAATCAGCCCCAGCATTTT	CASSLVGARNQPQHF
.	TRBV19	.	TRBJ2-1	TGTGCCAGTAGTATAATTGTCACCTTCTACAATGAGCAGTTCTTC	CASSIIVTFYNEQFF
.	TRBV28	.	TRBJ1-2	TGTGCCAGCAGTCCTCGAGGGGCGGTCGGCTACACCTTC	CASSPRGAVGYTF
TRBD2	TRBV6-6	once	TRBJ2-7	TGTGCCAGCAATGTCCTAGCGGGGCACTACGAGCAGTACTTC	CASNVLAGHYEQYF
.	TRBV6-4	.	TRBJ2-1	TGTGCCAGCAGTAGGGACCCGGGCAACAATGAGCAGTTCTTC	CASSRDPGNNEQFF
.	TRBV5-5	.	TRBJ2-7	TGTGCCAGCAGCGGGAAAAACAGGCCCTACGAGCAGTACTTC	CASSGKNRPYEQYF